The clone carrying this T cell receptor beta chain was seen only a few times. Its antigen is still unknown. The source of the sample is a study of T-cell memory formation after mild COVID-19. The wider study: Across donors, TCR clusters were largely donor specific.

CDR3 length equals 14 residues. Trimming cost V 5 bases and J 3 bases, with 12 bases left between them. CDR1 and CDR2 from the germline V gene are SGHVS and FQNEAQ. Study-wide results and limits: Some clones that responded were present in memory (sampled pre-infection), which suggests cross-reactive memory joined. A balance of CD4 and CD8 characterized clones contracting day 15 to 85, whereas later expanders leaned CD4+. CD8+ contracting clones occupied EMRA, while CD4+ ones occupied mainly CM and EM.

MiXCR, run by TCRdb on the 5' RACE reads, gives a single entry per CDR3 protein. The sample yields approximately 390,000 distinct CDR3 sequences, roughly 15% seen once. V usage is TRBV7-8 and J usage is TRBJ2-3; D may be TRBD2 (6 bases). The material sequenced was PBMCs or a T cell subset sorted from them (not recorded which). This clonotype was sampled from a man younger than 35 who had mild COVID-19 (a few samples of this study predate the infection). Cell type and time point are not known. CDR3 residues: CASSPKGRTDTQYF. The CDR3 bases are TGTGCCAGCAGCCCTAAAGGGAGGACAGATACGCAGTATTTT.